A single T cell receptor beta chain is shown here with its context. Method: immunoSEQ multiplex PCR; TCRdb's copy keeps in-frame clones and lacks some. The sample consists of 90,000 to 150,000 clones, 82% of them appearing once. The data originate from a study of blood T cell repertoires in COVID-19. In the study overall: Material from acute and convalescent COVID-19 was sourced from the United States, Italy and Spain.

V gave up 3 bases and J gave up 2 bases; unmatched junction bases: 6. CDR3 length: 16 amino acids. Per germline, CDR1 SGHDT and CDR2 YYEEEE. The chain combines TRBV5-6 with TRBJ2-4, with TRBD2 matching over 9 bases. The receptor's source is a human donor in a cohort sampled during active COVID-19. The sample consisted of peripheral blood. For the CDR3, the DNA is TGTGCCAGCAGCTCCTGGAGCGGGGGGTCCAAAAACATTCAGTACTTC. It is translated as CASSSWSGGSKNIQYF.